These 23 T cell receptor beta chains originate from one sample sequenced in a study of T-cell reconstitution after alpha-beta-depleted transplantation in children. Unique molecular identifiers were incorporated into the prepared TCRbeta library. From the PCR reads, TCRdb called clonotypes with MiXCR, one entry per CDR3 protein. The sample contains about half a million distinct CDR3 sequences, roughly an eighth of which appear only once. The sample in question was PBMCs from the stem cell graft donor, obtained from the stem cell graft. All receptors derive from a human donor who donated a stem cell graft to a child with combined immunodeficiency.

There are a few counts of this clonotype. The CDR3 DNA follows: TGTGCCAGCAGTGAAGGAGACTGGCTTAATGAGCAGTTCTTC. Translated: CASSEGDWLNEQFF. The chain is built from TRBV6-4 and TRBJ2-1; D gene uncertain. This CDR3 has 14 amino acids. Germline CDR1 MRHNA, CDR2 SNTAGT. Between the trimmed V and J ends, which lost 3 bases and 7 bases, there was a span of 13 bases.

This clonotype occurred many times. CDR3 nucleotide sequence: TGTGCCAGCAGTTCACTACTAGCGGGAGTGTCCAAAAACATTCAGTACTTC. Translated, it gives CASSSLLAGVSKNIQYF. The chain is built from TRBV12-3 or TRBV12-4 and TRBJ2-4; 11 bases align to TRBD2. The V and J ends lost 4 bases and 2 bases, in that order; junction bases with no gene match: 7. CDR3 length equals 17 residues.

V gene TRBV29-1 combines with J gene TRBJ2-1, with a weak D call TRBD2 (5 bases). V dropped 4 bases and J dropped 1 base, with 8 bases sitting between them. The CDR3 loop spans 13 amino acids. Germline CDR1 SQVTM, CDR2 ANQGSEA. Written as DNA, the CDR3 is TGCAGCGTTGGAGGGTTGTCCTACAATGAGCAGTTCTTC. This gives the protein CSVGGLSYNEQFF.

This clonotype was counted many times. The chain links TRBV12-3 or TRBV12-4 to TRBJ2-7, with D possibly matching TRBD2 (6 bases). This CDR3 is 14 amino acids long. The V end lost 7 bases, the J end lost 1 base, and 14 bases lay between the germline ends. The CDR3 DNA follows: TGTGCCAGCAATTCCCTCGGGGGTTCCTACGAGCAGTACTTC. Translation: CASNSLGGSYEQYF.

This clonotype was found a few times. The chain links TRBV9 to TRBJ2-1, with D possibly being TRBD2 (7 bases). CDR1 is SGDLS, CDR2 YYNGEE, per germline. Trimming removed 5 bases from V and 7 bases from J, with 13 bases in between. CDR3 length equals 13 residues. The CDR3 region has the DNA TGTGCCAGCAGGTCGAGGGGGGGAAATGAGCAGTTCTTC. The encoded protein is CASRSRGGNEQFF.

In this sample, this clonotype turned up many times. The genes are TRBV12-3 or TRBV12-4 and TRBJ2-7, with 11 bases aligning to TRBD2. CDR3 length: 14 amino acids. The ends lost 2 bases at V and 5 bases at J; junction bases unmatched: 2. Here the CDR3 reads CASSLLAGGHEQYF. The CDR3 DNA reads as TGTGCCAGCAGTTTACTAGCGGGAGGACACGAGCAGTACTTC.

This clonotype showed up many times. The chain couples TRBV29-1 to TRBJ2-3; 7 bases map to TRBD1. V lost 7 bases, J lost 3 bases, and 4 bases stayed unmatched. CDR1 and CDR2 from the germline V gene are SQVTM and ANQGSEA. This CDR3 is built from 12 residues. Here the CDR3 reads CSEQGTTDTQYF. The DNA of the CDR3 is TGCAGCGAACAGGGGACGACAGATACGCAGTATTTT.

The chain couples TRBV7-8 to TRBJ2-2, with 7 positions matching TRBD1. The CDR3 spans 15 residues. CDR1 and CDR2 (germline): SGHVS, FQNEAQ. Unmatched junction bases numbered 8, after V lost 5 bases and J lost 5 bases. The CDR3 sequence is CASSPNRGGTGELFF. The CDR3 coding sequence is TGTGCCAGCAGCCCTAACAGGGGTGGGACCGGGGAGCTGTTTTTT.

This clonotype was counted between two and nine times. V usage is TRBV28 and J usage is TRBJ1-1; D is ambiguous. V was shortened by 5 bases and J by 2 bases, with 12 bases between the two germline ends. The CDR3 is 14 residues long. Germline V gene data show CDR1 as MDHEN and CDR2 as SYDVKM. The CDR3 DNA follows: TGTGCCAGCAGTCGGACCATTTCTAACACTGAAGCTTTCTTT. As protein: CASSRTISNTEAFF. Supplemented by reference TRBV28 and TRBJ1-1, the full variable domain reads DVKVTQSSRYLVKRTGEKVFLECVQDMDHENMFWYRQDPGLGLRLIYFSYDVKMKEKGDIPEGYSVSREKKERFSLILESASTNQTSMYLCASSRTISNTEAFFGQGTRLTVV.

This chain uses TRBV6-2 or TRBV6-3 with TRBJ2-4; D remains unclear. CDR1 and CDR2 (germline): MNHEY, SVGEGT. This CDR3 is 14 amino acids long. V was clipped by 5 bases and J by 3 bases, with 11 bases between them. This chain's CDR3 is CASSRWFRKNIQYF. The CDR3 coding sequence is TGTGCCAGCAGTAGATGGTTTCGCAAAAACATTCAGTACTTC.

This clonotype has a handful of counts. This chain links TRBV28 with TRBJ1-2, with 10 bases identical to TRBD1. The germline V gene has CDR1 MDHEN and CDR2 SYDVKM. The CDR3 runs to 13 residues. Losses at the gene ends were 6 bases for V and 5 bases for J; bases not matched to a gene: 3. The CDR3 spells CASRRQGAYGYTF. CDR3 sequence (DNA): TGTGCCAGCAGGCGACAGGGGGCTTATGGCTACACCTTC.

This clonotype was counted only a few times. The chain joins TRBV27 to TRBJ1-2, with a weak D call TRBD1 (6 bases). Germline assignment: CDR1 MNHEY and CDR2 SMNVEV (reference sequence). V was shortened by 7 bases and J by 0 bases, with 15 bases between the two germline ends. The CDR3 length is 15 residues. The CDR3 sequence is CASNPKGGPNYGYTF. The CDR3 bases are TGTGCCAGCAACCCCAAGGGGGGGCCTAACTATGGCTACACCTTC.

This chain uses TRBV12-3 or TRBV12-4 with TRBJ1-3; D is ambiguous. V dropped 8 bases and J dropped 2 bases, with 10 bases sitting between them. There are 13 residues in the CDR3. CDR3 bases: TGTGCCAGCCGCAGGACGGCTGGAAACACCATATATTTT. As protein: CASRRTAGNTIYF.

This clonotype was counted between two and nine times. This sequence joins TRBV19 and TRBJ1-5, with 10 bases fitting TRBD1. Looked up from germline, CDR1 is LNHDA and CDR2 is SQIVND (reference sequence). Trimming at V came to 9 bases and at J to 6 bases, leaving 11 bases not matched to a gene. This CDR3 has 15 residues. Written as DNA, the CDR3 is TGTGCCAGCCAAAAGACAGGGGGCACAAGTCAGCCCCAGCATTTT. It yields the protein CASQKTGGTSQPQHF.

This clonotype was recorded at least ten times. The chain is built from TRBV2 and TRBJ2-7, with D unresolved. CDR3 length equals 13 residues. V was clipped by 7 bases and J by 0 bases, with 10 bases between them. Germline CDR1 is SNHLY and CDR2 is FYNNEI. CDR3 sequence reads: CASKPDSSYEQYF. CDR3 coding DNA: TGTGCCAGCAAACCAGACTCCTCCTACGAGCAGTACTTC.

The chain uses TRBV5-1 and TRBJ2-7; no definite D call. CDR3 length: 14 amino acids. Germline V gene lookup returns CDR1 SGHRS and CDR2 YFSETQ. Trimming removed 4 bases from V and 4 bases from J, with 15 bases in between. CDR3 loop: CASSPFFDFYEQYF. For the CDR3, the DNA is TGCGCCAGCAGCCCCTTCTTCGACTTTTACGAGCAGTACTTC. Together with reference TRBV5-1 and TRBJ2-7, the CDR3 gives the full variable domain: KAGVTQTPRYLIKTRGQQVTLSCSPISGHRSVSWYQQTPGQGLQFLFEYFSETQRNKGNFPGRFSGRQFSNSRSEMNVSTLELGDSALYLCASSPFFDFYEQYFGPGTRLTVT.

The chain carries TRBV20-1 and TRBJ1-5; tentative D call: TRBD1 (6 bases). Germline lookup yields CDR1 DFQATT and CDR2 SNEGSKA (reference sequence). There are 15 residues in the CDR3. V dropped 0 bases and J dropped 6 bases, with 15 bases sitting between them. CDR3 in DNA: TGCAGTGCTAGAGATAACAGGGTCATCGGTCAGCCCCAGCATTTT. Translation gives CSARDNRVIGQPQHF.

The chain has TRBV6-6 and TRBJ1-5; no definite D call. Germline CDR1 reads MNHNY; CDR2 reads SVGAGI (reference sequence). The CDR3 runs 15 residues. The V gene lost 0 bases and the J gene lost 6 bases, with 12 bases spanning the gap. This chain's CDR3 is CASSYSSRGVQPQHF. The CDR3 coding sequence is TGTGCCAGCAGTTACTCGAGTCGGGGAGTTCAGCCCCAGCATTTT.

The chain uses TRBV27 and TRBJ1-6; D unresolved. The germline gives CDR1 MNHEY, CDR2 SMNVEV (reference sequence). Trimming pared 5 bases from V and 9 bases from J, leaving 11 bases between. The CDR3 length is 13 residues. The CDR3 DNA sequence: TGTGCCAGCAGTCACGAAGGGATTTCACCCCTCCACTTT. This gives the protein CASSHEGISPLHF.

This clonotype was observed a few times. The chain joins TRBV29-1 to TRBJ2-7, with 7 bases that match TRBD1. The CDR3 sequence is 15 residues long. Unmatched junction bases numbered 15, after V lost 7 bases and J lost 3 bases. CDR1 and CDR2 from the germline V gene are SQVTM and ANQGSEA. CDR3 loop: CSGRAPGTVDYEQYF. Here the CDR3 DNA reads TGCAGCGGTCGAGCCCCCGGGACAGTGGACTACGAGCAGTACTTC.

This clonotype was observed a few times. The chain links TRBV6-5 to TRBJ2-6; D may be TRBD2 (5 bases). Deletions cut 2 bases from V and 4 bases from J, with 15 bases between. The length of the CDR3 is 17 residues. Germline values: CDR1 MNHEY, CDR2 SVGAGI. The CDR3 nucleotides are TGTGCCAGCAGTTACCAGGCCGGGGAATGGGGGGCCAACGTCCTGACTTTC. It specifies CASSYQAGEWGANVLTF.

This clonotype came up a few times. The rearrangement uses TRBV10-3 and TRBJ2-1; D might be TRBD1 or TRBD2, each matching 8 bases. Germline V gene data show CDR1 as ENHRY and CDR2 as SYGVKD. CDR3 length: 16 residues. Trimming left V 10 bases short and J 3 bases short, with 22 bases between. In DNA form, the CDR3 reads TGTGCCACCCTAGACAGGGGTAGCGGGAACTACAATGAGCAGTTCTTC. Translation: CATLDRGSGNYNEQFF.

The genes are TRBV5-1 and TRBJ2-1, with 10 bases that match TRBD2. This CDR3 has 14 amino acids. Per germline, CDR1 SGHRS and CDR2 YFSETQ. The J segment lost 9 bases and the V segment lost 4 bases, leaving 7 bases of the junction unmatched. The CDR3 is CASSSTSGMTEQFF. The CDR3 DNA reads TGCGCCAGCAGCAGTACTAGCGGGATGACTGAGCAGTTCTTC.